This TCR beta chain was identified in a study of T cells in Graves' hyperthyroidism and ophthalmopathy. Across the study: Peripheral blood sampling occurred at initial diagnosis, before any treatment.

This clonotype was recorded many times. TCR beta CDR3 region amplification was performed from RNA transcripts. TCR CDR3 regions were first amplified by RT-PCR with HTBI primers. TCRdb processed the multiplex PCR reads anew with MiXCR; each CDR3 protein has one entry. The table shows roughly 380,000 distinct CDR3 sequences, with roughly 15% occurring only once. Germline loops: CDR1 SGHAT, CDR2 FQDESV (reference sequence). The CDR3 is made up of 14 amino acids. V shed 4 bases and J shed 0 bases, with 9 bases lying between them. Patients aged 18 to 65 had newly diagnosed hyperthyroidism that had lasted under 2 months. Diagnosis relied on clinical symptoms, serum thyroxine and TRAb, thyroid ultrasound and orbital computed tomography.

Sequencing was performed on blood. The sequence was obtained from a woman younger than 30 with Graves' hyperthyroidism. The gene calls are TRBV11-1 and TRBJ1-1; D not resolved. CDR3 sequence: CASSSPIMNTEAFF. In DNA, the CDR3 is TGTGCCAGCAGCTCCCCTATCATGAACACTGAAGCTTTCTTT. Combining the CDR3 with reference TRBV11-1 and TRBJ1-1 gives the whole variable domain EAEVAQSPRYKITEKSQAVAFWCDPISGHATLYWYRQILGQGPELLVQFQDESVVDDSQLPKDRFSAERLKGVDSTLKIQPAELGDSAMYLCASSSPIMNTEAFFGQGTRLTVV.